The text below deals with one T cell receptor beta chain. Antigen: not known. Assay used: immunoSEQ multiplex PCR; TCRdb lists only in-frame clones, some missing. The sample includes approximately 270,000 clones, around 85% of them seen just once. These data come from a study of cytomegalovirus exposure and HLA in healthy donors. The CDR3 runs to 16 residues. V was pared by 1 base and J by 3 bases, with 15 bases between. Germline assignment: CDR1 MGHRA and CDR2 YSYEKL. General observations from the study: The authors confirmed in vitro that a few CMV-associated chains were specific for CMV antigens.

This clonotype was sampled from a woman between 18 and 29 years old in good health and CMV-seronegative. Material: PBMCs. This chain links TRBV4-1 with TRBJ1-2, with D perhaps matching TRBD1 (6 bases). The CDR3: CASSQVFGGADYGYTF. The DNA of the CDR3 is TGCGCCAGCAGCCAAGTGTTCGGGGGGGCGGACTATGGCTACACCTTC.